The 6 T cell receptor beta chains reported below all come from one sample, sequenced in a study of blood T cells in healthy people across ages. Using a J-beta primer mix together with a sample-barcoded 5' primer, a second PCR was run for roughly 6 to 12 cycles. One entry per CDR3 protein results from TCRdb running MiXCR on the 5' RACE reads. The sample holds about 1.1 million distinct CDR3 sequences, around two fifths seen once. Sequences were obtained from blood. The receptors were sampled from a man in his late teens or twenties in good health.

This clonotype was counted only a few times. The chain joins TRBV6-1 to TRBJ2-3; weak D call: TRBD1 (5 bases). This CDR3 contains 16 residues. From germline, CDR1 is MNHNS and CDR2 SASEGT. Trimming removed 2 bases from V and 5 bases from J, with 17 bases in between. DNA for the CDR3: TGTGCCAGCAGTGAAAATGTGGCAGGGTTACAAGATACGCAGTATTTT. This sequence encodes CASSENVAGLQDTQYF.

A word on this clonotype: One end of the junction does not line up with germline, which may come from a read error. The rearrangement joins TRBV4-1 to TRBJ2-3; no definite D call. The CDR3 contains 18 residues. The V gene's germline CDR1 is MGHRA and CDR2 YSYEKL. CDR3 loop: CANSLLVGYHLDTDTQYF. For the CDR3, the DNA is TGCGCCAACAGCTTATTAGTGGGCTACCACCTTGACACAGATACGCAGTATTTT.

The chain links TRBV6-6 to TRBJ2-2; D uncertain. Germline assignment: CDR1 MNHNY and CDR2 SVGAGI (reference sequence). The ends were cut back, 7 bases at V and 3 bases at J, with 3 bases in the middle. The CDR3 contains 11 residues. In nucleotides, the CDR3 is TGTGCCAGCACCCACACCGGGGAGCTGTTTTTT. Translating it yields CASTHTGELFF.

This chain links TRBV7-3 with TRBJ2-1; possibly TRBD1 for D (6 bases). V was clipped by 4 bases and J by 8 bases, with 15 bases between them. CDR3 length: 14 residues. Germline V gene lookup returns CDR1 SGHTA and CDR2 FQGTGA. The CDR3 region is CASSSLQGYHEQFF. The CDR3 nucleotides read TGTGCCAGCAGCTCCTTACAGGGATACCATGAGCAGTTCTTC.

The V gene is TRBV20-1, the J gene TRBJ2-3; possible D gene TRBD1, 5 bases. Germline CDR1 reads DFQATT; CDR2 reads SNEGSKA (reference sequence). This CDR3 comprises 15 residues. The V gene lost 3 bases and the J gene lost 2 bases, with 15 bases spanning the gap. CDR3 region: CSARLWGGNTDTQYF. For the CDR3, the DNA is TGCAGTGCTAGGCTCTGGGGCGGAAACACAGATACGCAGTATTTT.

The chain couples TRBV12-3 or TRBV12-4 to TRBJ2-1; D call uncertain. The J call is in doubt because the DNA end fits TRBJ2-7 better. The CDR3 covers 13 residues. CDR3 sequence (DNA): TGTGCCAGCAGTTTCGGACCCCTCAATGAGCAGTACTTC. This gives the protein CASSFGPLNEQYF.